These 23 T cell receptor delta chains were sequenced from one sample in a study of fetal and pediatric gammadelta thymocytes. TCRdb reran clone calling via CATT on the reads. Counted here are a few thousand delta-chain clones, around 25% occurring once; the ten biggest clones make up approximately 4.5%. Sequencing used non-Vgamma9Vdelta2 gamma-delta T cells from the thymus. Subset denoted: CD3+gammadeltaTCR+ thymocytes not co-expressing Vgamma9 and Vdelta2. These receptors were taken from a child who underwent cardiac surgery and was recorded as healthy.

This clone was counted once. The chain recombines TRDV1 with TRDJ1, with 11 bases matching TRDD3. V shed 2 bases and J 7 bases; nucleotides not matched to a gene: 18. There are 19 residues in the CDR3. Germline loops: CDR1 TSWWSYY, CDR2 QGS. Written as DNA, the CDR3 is TGTGCTCTTGGGGAAGGCCTTCCTACACCTACTGGGGGATATCGTAAACTCATCTTT. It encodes CALGEGLPTPTGGYRKLIF.

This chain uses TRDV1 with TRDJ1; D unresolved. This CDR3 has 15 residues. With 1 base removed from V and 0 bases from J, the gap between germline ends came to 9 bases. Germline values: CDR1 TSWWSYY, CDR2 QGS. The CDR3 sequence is CALGEPIPYTDKLIF. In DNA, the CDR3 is TGTGCTCTTGGGGAACCGATCCCGTACACCGATAAACTCATCTTT.

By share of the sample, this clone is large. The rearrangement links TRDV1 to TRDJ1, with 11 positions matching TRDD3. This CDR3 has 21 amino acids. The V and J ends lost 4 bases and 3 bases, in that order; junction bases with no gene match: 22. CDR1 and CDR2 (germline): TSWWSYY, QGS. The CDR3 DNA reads TGTGCTCTTGGGGTTCCCCTTCGGGCTGGGGGATACTCGGGTGCAGCCGATAAACTCATCTTT. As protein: CALGVPLRAGGYSGAADKLIF.

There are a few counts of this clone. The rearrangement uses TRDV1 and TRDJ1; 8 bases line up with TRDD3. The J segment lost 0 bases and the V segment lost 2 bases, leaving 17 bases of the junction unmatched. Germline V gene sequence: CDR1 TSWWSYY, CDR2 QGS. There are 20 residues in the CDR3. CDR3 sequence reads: CALGETLVAYRLGDTDKLIF. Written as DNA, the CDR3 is TGTGCTCTTGGGGAAACCTTAGTCGCCTACCGACTGGGGGACACCGATAAACTCATCTTT.

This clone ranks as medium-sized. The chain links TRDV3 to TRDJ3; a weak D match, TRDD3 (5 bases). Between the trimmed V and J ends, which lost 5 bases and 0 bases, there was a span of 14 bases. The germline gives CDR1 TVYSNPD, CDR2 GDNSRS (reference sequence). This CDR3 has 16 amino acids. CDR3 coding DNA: TGTGCCCGAGAGGTGGGGAGCTCCTGGGACACCCGACAGATGTTTTTC. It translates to CAREVGSSWDTRQMFF.

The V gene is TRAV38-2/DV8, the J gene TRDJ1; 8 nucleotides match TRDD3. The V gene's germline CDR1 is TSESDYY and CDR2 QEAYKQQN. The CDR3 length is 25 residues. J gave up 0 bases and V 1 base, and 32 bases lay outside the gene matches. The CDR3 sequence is CAYRSFSSQIPSRWGMGEYTDKLIF. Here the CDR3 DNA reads TGTGCTTATAGGAGCTTCTCCTCCCAGATTCCCTCGCGGTGGGGGATGGGAGAGTACACCGATAAACTCATCTTT.

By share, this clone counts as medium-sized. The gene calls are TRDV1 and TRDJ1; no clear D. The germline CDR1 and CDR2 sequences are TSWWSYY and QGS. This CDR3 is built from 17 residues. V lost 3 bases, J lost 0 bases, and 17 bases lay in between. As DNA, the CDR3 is TGTGCTCTTGGGGAGGCTACGGGTAGGTGGTACACCGATAAACTCATCTTT. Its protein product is CALGEATGRWYTDKLIF.

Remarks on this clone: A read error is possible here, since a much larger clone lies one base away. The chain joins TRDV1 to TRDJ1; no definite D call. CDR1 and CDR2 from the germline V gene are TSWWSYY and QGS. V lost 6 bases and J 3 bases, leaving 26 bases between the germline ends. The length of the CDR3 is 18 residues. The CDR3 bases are TGTGCTCTTGGTTTACGTTCTCAGGGGCTGTCCGTCGCCGATAAACTCATCTTT. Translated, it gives CALGLRSQGLSVADKLIF.

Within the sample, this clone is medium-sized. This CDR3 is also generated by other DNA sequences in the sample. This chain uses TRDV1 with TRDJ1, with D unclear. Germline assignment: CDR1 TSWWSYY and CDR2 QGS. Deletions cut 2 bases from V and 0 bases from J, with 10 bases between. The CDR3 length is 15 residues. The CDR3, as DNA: TGTGCTCTTGGGGAATTCGCCGCGTACACCGATAAACTCATCTTT. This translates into CALGEFAAYTDKLIF.

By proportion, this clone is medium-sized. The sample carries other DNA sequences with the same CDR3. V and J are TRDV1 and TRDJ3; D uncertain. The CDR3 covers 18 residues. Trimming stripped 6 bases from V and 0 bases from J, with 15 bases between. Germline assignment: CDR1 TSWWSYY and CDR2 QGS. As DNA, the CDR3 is TGTGCTCTTGGCGAGGTCCCCACTAGCTCCTGGGACACCCGACAGATGTTTTTC. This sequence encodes CALGEVPTSSWDTRQMFF.

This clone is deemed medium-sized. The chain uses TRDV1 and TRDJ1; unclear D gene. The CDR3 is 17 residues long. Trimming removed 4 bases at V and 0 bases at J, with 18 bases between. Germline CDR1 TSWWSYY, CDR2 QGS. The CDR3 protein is CALGVQFPYLYTDKLIF. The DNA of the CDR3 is TGTGCTCTTGGGGTCCAATTCCCCTATCTGTACACCGATAAACTCATCTTT.

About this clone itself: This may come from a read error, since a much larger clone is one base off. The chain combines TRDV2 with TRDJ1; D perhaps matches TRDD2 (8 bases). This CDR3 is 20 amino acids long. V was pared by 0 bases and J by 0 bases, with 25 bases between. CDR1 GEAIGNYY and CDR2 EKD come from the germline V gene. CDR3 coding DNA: TGTGCCTGTGACACCTCTTCCTACGGGGGGGATGACAAATACACCGATAAACTCATCTTT. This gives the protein CACDTSSYGGDDKYTDKLIF.

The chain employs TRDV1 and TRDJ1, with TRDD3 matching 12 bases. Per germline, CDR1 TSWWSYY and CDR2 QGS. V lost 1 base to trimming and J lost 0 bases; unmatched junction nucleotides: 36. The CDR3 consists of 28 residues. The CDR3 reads CALGEPPPPPAAFLGDTRFPRYTDKLIF. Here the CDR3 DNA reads TGTGCTCTTGGGGAACCCCCGCCCCCTCCAGCAGCCTTCCTGGGGGATACGCGTTTTCCGAGGTACACCGATAAACTCATCTTT.

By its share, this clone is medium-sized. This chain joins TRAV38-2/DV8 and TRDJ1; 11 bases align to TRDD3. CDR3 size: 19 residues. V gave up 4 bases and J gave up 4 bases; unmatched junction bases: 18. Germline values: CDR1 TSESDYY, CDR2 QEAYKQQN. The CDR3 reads CAYRWDNKLGDRRCDKLIF. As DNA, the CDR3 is TGTGCTTATAGGTGGGACAATAAACTGGGGGATAGGAGGTGCGATAAACTCATCTTT.

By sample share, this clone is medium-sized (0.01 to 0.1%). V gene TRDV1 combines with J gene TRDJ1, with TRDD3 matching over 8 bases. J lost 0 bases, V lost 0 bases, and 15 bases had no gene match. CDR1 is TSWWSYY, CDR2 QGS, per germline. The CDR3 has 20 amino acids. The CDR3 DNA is TGTGCTCTTGGGGAACTTACCACTAGGACTGGGGGGAAGTACACCGATAAACTCATCTTT. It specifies CALGELTTRTGGKYTDKLIF.

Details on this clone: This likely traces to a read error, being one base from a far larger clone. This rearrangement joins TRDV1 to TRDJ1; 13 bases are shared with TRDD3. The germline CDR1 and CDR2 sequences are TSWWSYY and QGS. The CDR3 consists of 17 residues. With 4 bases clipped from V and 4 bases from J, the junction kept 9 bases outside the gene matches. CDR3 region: CALGGSTGGYEGDKLIF. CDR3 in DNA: TGTGCTCTTGGGGGGTCCACTGGGGGATACGAAGGCGATAAACTCATCTTT.

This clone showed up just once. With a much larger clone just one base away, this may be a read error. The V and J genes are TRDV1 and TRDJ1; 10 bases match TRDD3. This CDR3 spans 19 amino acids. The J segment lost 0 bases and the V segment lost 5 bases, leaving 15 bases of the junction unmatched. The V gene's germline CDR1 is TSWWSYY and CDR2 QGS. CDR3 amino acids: CALGLHILTGGFYTDKLIF. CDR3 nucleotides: TGTGCTCTTGGGCTCCACATTCTTACTGGGGGATTTTACACCGATAAACTCATCTTT.

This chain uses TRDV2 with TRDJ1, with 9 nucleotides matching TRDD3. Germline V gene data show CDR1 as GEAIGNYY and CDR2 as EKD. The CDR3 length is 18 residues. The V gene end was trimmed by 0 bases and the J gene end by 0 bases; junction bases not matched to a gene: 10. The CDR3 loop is CACDTGAGGYPYTDKLIF. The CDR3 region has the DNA TGTGCCTGTGACACCGGAGCCGGGGGATACCCCTACACCGATAAACTCATCTTT.

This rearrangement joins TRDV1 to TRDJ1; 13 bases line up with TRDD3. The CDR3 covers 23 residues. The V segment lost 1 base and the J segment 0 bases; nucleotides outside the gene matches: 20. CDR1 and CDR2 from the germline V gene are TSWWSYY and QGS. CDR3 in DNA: TGTGCTCTTGGGGAACCCCCCACCCCCTACTTTACTGGGGGATACGTCTACACCGATAAACTCATCTTT. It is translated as CALGEPPTPYFTGGYVYTDKLIF.

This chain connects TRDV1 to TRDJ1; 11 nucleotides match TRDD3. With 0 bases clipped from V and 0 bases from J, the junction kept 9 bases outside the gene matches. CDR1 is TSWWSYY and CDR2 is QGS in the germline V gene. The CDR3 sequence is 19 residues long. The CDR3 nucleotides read TGTGCTCTTGGGGAACTACCGTACTGGGGGATAGGAGACACCGATAAACTCATCTTT. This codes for CALGELPYWGIGDTDKLIF.

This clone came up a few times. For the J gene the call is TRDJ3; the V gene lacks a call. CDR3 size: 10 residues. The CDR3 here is CAWDTRQMFF. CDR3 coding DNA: TGCGCCTGGGACACCCGACAGATGTTTTTC.

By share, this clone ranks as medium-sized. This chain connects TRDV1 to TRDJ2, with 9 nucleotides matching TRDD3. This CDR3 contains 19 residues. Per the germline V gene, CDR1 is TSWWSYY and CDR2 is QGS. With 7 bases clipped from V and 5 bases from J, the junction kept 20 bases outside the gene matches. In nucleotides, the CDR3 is TGTGCTCTTGTTTCCTACCCCTCTTTACTGGGGGAACCCACAGCACAACTCTTCTTT. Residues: CALVSYPSLLGEPTAQLFF.

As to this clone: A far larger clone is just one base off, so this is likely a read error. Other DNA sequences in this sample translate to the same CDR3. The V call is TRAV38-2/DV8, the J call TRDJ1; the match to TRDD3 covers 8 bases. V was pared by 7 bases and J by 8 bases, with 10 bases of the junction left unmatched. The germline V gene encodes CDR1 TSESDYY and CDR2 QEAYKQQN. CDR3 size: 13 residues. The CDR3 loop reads CAYGNWGLGKLIF. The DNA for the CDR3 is TGTGCTTATGGTAACTGGGGGTTAGGCAAACTCATCTTT.